This T cell receptor (beta chain) was identified during a study of T cell clonality in common variable immunodeficiency. Study observations and caveats: In common variable immunodeficiency, TCR beta chains reportedly carried fewer deletions and N-nucleotide insertions.

The length of the CDR3 is 19 residues. Trimming shortened V by 0 bases and J by 0 bases, and 18 bases separated the two germline ends. CDR1 is MRHNA, CDR2 SNTAGT, per germline. This table comes from immunoSEQ multiplex PCR, and its TCRdb copy is limited to in-frame clones, with some not included. The sample includes approximately 38,000 clones, none of them occurring once. A note on this clone: Its antigen is unknown. The sequenced fragment ends 3 residues before the CDR3 boundary, so the rest is inferred from the germline J gene.

Sequenced sample: peripheral blood mononuclear cells. The receptor was derived from a human donor with common variable immunodeficiency. J is TRBJ1-5 and V is TRBV6-4; D might be TRBD1 (5 bases). The DNA read from the CDR3 is TGTGCCAGCAGTGACTCGGAAAAAGACAGAAGAAATAGCAATCAGCCC. Its protein is CASSDSEKDRRNSNQP. The CDR3 in full is CASSDSEKDRRNSNQPQHF.